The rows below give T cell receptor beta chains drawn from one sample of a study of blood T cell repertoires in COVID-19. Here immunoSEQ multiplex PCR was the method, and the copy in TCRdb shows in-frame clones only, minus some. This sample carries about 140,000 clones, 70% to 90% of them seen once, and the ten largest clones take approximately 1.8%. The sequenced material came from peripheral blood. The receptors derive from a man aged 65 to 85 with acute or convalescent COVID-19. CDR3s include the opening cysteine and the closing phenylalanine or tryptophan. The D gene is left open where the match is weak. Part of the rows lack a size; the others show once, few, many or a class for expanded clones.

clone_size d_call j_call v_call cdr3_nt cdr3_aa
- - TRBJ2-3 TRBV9 TGTGCCAGCAGCGTAGAGTTTGGCACCAGCGGCACAGATACGCAGTATTTT CASSVEFGTSGTDTQYF
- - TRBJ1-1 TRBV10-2 TGCGCCAGCAGCAGCCTTGGGGGGGGAACTGAAGCTTTCTTT CASSSLGGGTEAFF
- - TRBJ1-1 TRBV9 TGTGCCAGCAGCGGCGGAAAAATGAACACTGAAGCTTTCTTT CASSGGKMNTEAFF
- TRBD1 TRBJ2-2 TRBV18 TGTGCCAGCTCACCAAGGACAGGGGGCGCGAACACCGGGGAGCTGTTTTTT CASSPRTGGANTGELFF
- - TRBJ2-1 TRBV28 TGTGCCATAGAACGGAATGAGCAGTTCTTC CAIERNEQFF
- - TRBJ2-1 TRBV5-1 TGCGCCAGCACGGGGGAGTATGAGCAGTTCTTC CASTGEYEQFF
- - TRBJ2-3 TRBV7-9 TGTGCCAGCAGCGAGGGACACAGCACAGATACGCAGTATTTT CASSEGHSTDTQYF
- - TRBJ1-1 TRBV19 TGTGCCAGTAGTGGATGGGTGGAGGACACTGAAGCTTTCTTT CASSGWVEDTEAFF
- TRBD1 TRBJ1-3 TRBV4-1 TGCGCCAGCAGCCGAACCCGACAGGGACAACAAAACACCATATATTTT CASSRTRQGQQNTIYF
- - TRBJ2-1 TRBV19 TGTGCCAGTAGTATAGATGGGCTAAGGGGCTCCTACAATGAGCAGTTCTTC CASSIDGLRGSYNEQFF
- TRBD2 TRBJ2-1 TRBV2 TGTGCCAGCAGTGCACTTTTAGGACTAGCGGGAGTTGAGCAGTTCTTC CASSALLGLAGVEQFF
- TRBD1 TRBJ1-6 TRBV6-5 TGTGCCAGCAGTTATCTCCAACAGGGGTCACCCCTCCACTTT CASSYLQQGSPLHF
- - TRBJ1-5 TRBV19 TGTGCCAGTAGTATAGAGGAGGGGCCCCCTTTTAATCAGCCCCAGCATTTT CASSIEEGPPFNQPQHF
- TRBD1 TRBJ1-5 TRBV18 TGTGCCAGCTCCCTAAACCGGGACAGCGGCAATCAGCCCCAGCATTTT CASSLNRDSGNQPQHF
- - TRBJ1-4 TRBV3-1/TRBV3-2 TGTGCCAGCAGGAAGCTAACTAATGAAAAACTGTTTTTT CASRKLTNEKLFF
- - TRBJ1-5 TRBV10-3 TGTGCCATCAGTGACAGGGGAATCAATCAGCCCCAGCATTTT CAISDRGINQPQHF
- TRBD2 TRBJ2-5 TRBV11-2 TGTGCCAGCCAATTGGGGGGGGGCCAAGAGACCCAGTACTTC CASQLGGGQETQYF
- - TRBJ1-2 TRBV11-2 TGTGCCAGCAGCTTAGGGGAGATTAACTATGGCTACACCTTC CASSLGEINYGYTF
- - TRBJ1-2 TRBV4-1 TGCGCCAGCAGCCAACCTACGCCAACGAGGTATGGCTACACCTTC CASSQPTPTRYGYTF
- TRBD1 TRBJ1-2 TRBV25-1 TGTGCCAGCAGTGATAACAGGGGGCCTTATGGCTACACCTTC CASSDNRGPYGYTF
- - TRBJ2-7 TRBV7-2 TGTGCCAGCAGCTCACTCGGGGGATACGAGCAGTACTTC CASSSLGGYEQYF
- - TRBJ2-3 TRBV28 TGTGCCAGCAGTTTACCCGGGGGGCACACAGATACGCAGTATTTT CASSLPGGHTDTQYF
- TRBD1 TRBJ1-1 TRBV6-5 TGTGCCAGCAGAATACCGGGACAGACGAACACTGAAGCTTTCTTT CASRIPGQTNTEAFF
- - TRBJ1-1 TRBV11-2 TGTGCCAGCAGCTTAGATCCTAGGGGCCAGCTCTGGGACACTGAAGCTTTCTTT CASSLDPRGQLWDTEAFF
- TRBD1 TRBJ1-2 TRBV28 TGTGCCAGCAGTCTTATAACAACGACAGGGGCTCGTTATGGCTACACCTTC CASSLITTTGARYGYTF
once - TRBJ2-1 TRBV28 TGTGCCAGCACCCAGGGACTGTCGTACAATGAGCAGTTCTTC CASTQGLSYNEQFF
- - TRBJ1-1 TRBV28 TGTGCCAGCAGTTCCCTTCTAGGAGGGGGGGGCACTGAAGCTTTCTTT CASSSLLGGGGTEAFF
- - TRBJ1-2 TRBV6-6 TGTGCCAGCAGCTTGTCTGGCAGGGAATATGGCTACACCTTC CASSLSGREYGYTF
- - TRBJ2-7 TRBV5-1 TGCGCCAGCAGCTTGAGAGGTCCTAGCTCCTACGAGCAGTACTTC CASSLRGPSSYEQYF
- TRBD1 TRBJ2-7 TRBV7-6 TGTGCCAGCAGCTTCCGGGACCCCAGGGGGACGGCAATCGAGCAGTACTTC CASSFRDPRGTAIEQYF
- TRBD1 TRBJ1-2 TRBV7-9 TGTGCCAGCAGCCCCCGGCAGGGGGAAGGCTATGGCTACACCTTC CASSPRQGEGYGYTF
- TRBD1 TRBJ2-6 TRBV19 TGTGCCAGTTGCGACAGGGGAAGCTCTGGGGCCAACGTCCTGACTTTC CASCDRGSSGANVLTF
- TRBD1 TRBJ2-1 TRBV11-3 TGTGCCAGCAGCTCCACAGGGGATAGCTCCTACAATGAGCAGTTCTTC CASSSTGDSSYNEQFF
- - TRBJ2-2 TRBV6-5 TGTGCCAGCAGTTACCGTGCGGACTACACCGGGGAGCTGTTTTTT CASSYRADYTGELFF
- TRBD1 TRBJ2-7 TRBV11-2 TGTGCCAGCAGGCAACCCGGGACAGGAGACTACGAGCAGTACTTC CASRQPGTGDYEQYF
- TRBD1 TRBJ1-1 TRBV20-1 TGCAGTGCTAGTGACGGACAGGGAGGCTCTGAAGCTTTCTTT CSASDGQGGSEAFF
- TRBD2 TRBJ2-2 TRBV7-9 TGTGCCAGCAGCCCCCGCGGGAGTGGCACCGGGGAGCTGTTTTTT CASSPRGSGTGELFF
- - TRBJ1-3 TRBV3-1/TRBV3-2 TGTGCCAGCAGCCAAGAGGCTCATTCTTTATATTTT CASSQEAHSLYF
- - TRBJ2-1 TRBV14 TGTGCCAGCAGCCTGGACAGTGGCGAGCAGTTCTTC CASSLDSGEQFF
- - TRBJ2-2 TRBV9 TGTGCCAGCAGCTCAGGGGAACTCAGGGGAAGCGGGGAGCTGTTTTTT CASSSGELRGSGELFF
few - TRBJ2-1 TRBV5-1 TGCGCCAGCAGCTTGATTTCCGGTAGCTCCTACAATGAGCAGTTCTTC CASSLISGSSYNEQFF
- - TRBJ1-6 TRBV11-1 TGTGCCAGCAGCCTCTCCTATAATTCACCCCTCCACTTT CASSLSYNSPLHF
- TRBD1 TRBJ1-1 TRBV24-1 TGTGCCACCAGTGACTCCGGGACAGCGAACACTGAAGCTTTCTTT CATSDSGTANTEAFF
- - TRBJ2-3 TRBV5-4 TGTGCCAGCAGCTTGGTCCTAGGATCGGGTACGCAGTATTTT CASSLVLGSGTQYF
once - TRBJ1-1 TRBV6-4 TGTGCCAGCAGTGACTTCGGGGGAACTGAAGCTTTCTTT CASSDFGGTEAFF
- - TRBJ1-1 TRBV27 TGTGCCAGCAGCCTTAGGGGGAACACTGAAGCTTTCTTT CASSLRGNTEAFF
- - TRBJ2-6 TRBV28 TGTGCCAGCCGCCAGGGGTCGGCGGGGGCCAACGTCCTGACTTTC CASRQGSAGANVLTF
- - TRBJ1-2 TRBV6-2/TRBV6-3 TGTGCCAGCAGCCATCCCGGGGGAGGCTACACCTTC CASSHPGGGYTF
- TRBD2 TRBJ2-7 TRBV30 TGTGCCTGGAGTGTCCGAAAAGGGACTAGCGGAACCTACGAGCAGTACTTC CAWSVRKGTSGTYEQYF
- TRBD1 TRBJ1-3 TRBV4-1 TGCGCCAGCAGCCCTCGGACAGGGCTAGGATCTGGAAACACCATATATTTT CASSPRTGLGSGNTIYF
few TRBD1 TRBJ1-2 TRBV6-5 TGTGCCAGCAGTTTCCTTTCGACAGGGCAAAACTATGGCTACACCTTC CASSFLSTGQNYGYTF
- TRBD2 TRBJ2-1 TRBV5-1 TGCGCCAGCAGCGTCCTCCCGGGCGGTGCGGGAGGTGAGCAGTTCTTC CASSVLPGGAGGEQFF